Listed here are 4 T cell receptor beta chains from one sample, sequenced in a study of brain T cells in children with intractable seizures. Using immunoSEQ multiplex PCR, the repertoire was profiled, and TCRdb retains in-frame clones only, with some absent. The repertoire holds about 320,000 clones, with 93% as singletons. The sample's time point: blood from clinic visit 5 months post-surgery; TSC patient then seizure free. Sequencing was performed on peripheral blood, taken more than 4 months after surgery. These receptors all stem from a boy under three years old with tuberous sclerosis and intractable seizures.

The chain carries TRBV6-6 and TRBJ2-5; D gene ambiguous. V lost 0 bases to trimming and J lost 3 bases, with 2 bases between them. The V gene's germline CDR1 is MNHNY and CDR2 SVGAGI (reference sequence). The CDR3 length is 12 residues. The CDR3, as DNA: TGTGCCAGCAGTTACTCGGAAGAGACCCAGTACTTC. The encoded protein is CASSYSEETQYF.

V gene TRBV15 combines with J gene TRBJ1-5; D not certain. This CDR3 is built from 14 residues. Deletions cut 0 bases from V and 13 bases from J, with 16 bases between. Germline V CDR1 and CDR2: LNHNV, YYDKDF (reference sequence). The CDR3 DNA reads TGTGCCACCAGCAGAGATGAAACACAGAACCCTCAGCATTTT. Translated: CATSRDETQNPQHF.

The CDR3 protein is CASSLGDTSGNTIYF. CDR3 coding DNA: TGCGCCAGCAGCTTGGGGGACACCTCTGGAAACACCATATATTTT. The chain recombines TRBV5-1 with TRBJ1-3; D perhaps matches TRBD1 (6 bases). CDR3 length: 15 residues. Per germline, CDR1 SGHRS and CDR2 YFSETQ. V was trimmed by 0 bases and J by 0 bases, leaving 7 bases between them.

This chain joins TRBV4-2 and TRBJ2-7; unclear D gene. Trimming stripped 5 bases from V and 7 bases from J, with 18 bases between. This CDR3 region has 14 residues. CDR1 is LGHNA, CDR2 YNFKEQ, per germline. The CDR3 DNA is TGTGCCAGCAGCTCCCGCCCGCGGCTACGGGAGCAGTACTTC. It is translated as CASSSRPRLREQYF.